This T cell receptor (beta chain) was captured by sequencing in a study of blood T cells in healthy people across ages. Primed by a sample-barcoded 5' primer and a J-beta primer mix, a second PCR proceeded for about 6 to 12 cycles. One entry per CDR3 protein, called by TCRdb with MiXCR from the 5' RACE reads. Found here are about 1.6 million distinct CDR3 sequences, about 35% of them singletons; the top ten hold approximately 10%. The CDR3 loop spans 15 amino acids. The germline V and J ends were trimmed by 0 bases and 4 bases, with 12 bases remaining between them. Germline V gene sequence: CDR1 SNHLY, CDR2 FYNNEI.

Sequencing input: blood. The clonotype was recovered from a woman aged 25-40 years in good health. The chain carries TRBV2 and TRBJ2-5, with D tentatively TRBD2 (5 bases). CDR3 amino acids: CASSEAGASPETQYF. DNA for the CDR3: TGTGCCAGCAGTGAAGCGGGAGCCAGCCCAGAGACCCAGTACTTC.